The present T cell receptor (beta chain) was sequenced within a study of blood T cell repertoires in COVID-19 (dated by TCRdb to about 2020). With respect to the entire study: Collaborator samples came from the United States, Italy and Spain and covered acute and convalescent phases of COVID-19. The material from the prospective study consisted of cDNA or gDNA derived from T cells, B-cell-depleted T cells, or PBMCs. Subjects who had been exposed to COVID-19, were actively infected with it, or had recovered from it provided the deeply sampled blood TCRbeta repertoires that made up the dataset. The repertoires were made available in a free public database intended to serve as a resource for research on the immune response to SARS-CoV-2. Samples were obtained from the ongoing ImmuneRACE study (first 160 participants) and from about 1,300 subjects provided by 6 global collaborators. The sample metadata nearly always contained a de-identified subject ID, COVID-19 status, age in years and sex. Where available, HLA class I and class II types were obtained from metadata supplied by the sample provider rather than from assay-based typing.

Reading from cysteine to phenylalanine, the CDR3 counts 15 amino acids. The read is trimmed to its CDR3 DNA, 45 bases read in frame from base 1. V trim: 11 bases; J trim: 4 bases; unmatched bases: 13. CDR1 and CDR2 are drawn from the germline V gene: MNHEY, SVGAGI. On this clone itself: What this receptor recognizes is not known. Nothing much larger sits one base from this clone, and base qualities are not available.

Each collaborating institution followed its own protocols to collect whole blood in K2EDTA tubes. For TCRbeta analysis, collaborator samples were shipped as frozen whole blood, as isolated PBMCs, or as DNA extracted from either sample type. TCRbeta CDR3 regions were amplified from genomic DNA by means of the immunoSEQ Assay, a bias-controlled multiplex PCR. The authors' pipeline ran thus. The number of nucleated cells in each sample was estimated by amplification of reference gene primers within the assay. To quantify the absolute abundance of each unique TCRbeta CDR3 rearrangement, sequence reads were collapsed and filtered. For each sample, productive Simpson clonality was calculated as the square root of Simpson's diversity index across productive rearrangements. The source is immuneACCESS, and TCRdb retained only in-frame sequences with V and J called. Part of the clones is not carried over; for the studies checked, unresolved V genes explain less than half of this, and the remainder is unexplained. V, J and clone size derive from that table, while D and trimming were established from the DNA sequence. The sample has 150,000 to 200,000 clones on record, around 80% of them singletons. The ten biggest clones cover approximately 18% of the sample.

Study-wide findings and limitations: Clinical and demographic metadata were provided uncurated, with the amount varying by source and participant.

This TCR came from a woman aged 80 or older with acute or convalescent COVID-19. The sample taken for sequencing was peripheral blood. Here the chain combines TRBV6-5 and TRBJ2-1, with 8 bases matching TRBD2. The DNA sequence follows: TGTGCCGCTACCGGGACTAGTGGGTCTTACAATGAGCAGTTCTTC. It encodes CAATGTSGSYNEQFF.